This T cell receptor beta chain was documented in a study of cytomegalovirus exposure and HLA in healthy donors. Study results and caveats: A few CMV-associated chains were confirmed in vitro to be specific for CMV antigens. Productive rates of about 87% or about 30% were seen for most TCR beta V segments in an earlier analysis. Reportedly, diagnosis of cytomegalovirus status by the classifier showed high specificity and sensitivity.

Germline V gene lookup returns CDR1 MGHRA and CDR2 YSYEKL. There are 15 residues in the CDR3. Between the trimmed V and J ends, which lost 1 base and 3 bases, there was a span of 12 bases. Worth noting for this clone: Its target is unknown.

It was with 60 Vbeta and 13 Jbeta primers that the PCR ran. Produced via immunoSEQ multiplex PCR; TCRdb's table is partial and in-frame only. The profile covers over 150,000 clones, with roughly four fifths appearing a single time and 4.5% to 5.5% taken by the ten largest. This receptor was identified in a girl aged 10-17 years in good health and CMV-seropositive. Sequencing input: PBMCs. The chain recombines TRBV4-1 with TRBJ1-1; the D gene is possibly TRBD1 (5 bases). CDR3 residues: CASSQVRGKDTEAFF. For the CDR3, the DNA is TGCGCCAGCAGCCAAGTTAGGGGTAAGGACACTGAAGCTTTCTTT.